This T cell receptor (beta chain) was identified during a study of T cells after yellow fever vaccination. The TCR cDNA carried a universal primer site and UMIs from 5'RACE template switching. TCRdb analysed the 5' RACE reads with MiXCR anew, one entry per CDR3 protein. Of fewer than 150,000 distinct CDR3 sequences listed, more than 6% are singletons. General study findings and limits: Detected again after the booster were most primary-vaccination clones, at 96% CD4 and approximately 87% CD8.

This clonotype has just a few counts. No antigen is known for it. Sequenced here: CD4+ T cells sorted from PBMCs, sampled 5 days after the yellow fever booster vaccination. The sequence was obtained from a man aged 25 to 40 who received the YFV17D yellow fever vaccine.

This chain's CDR3 is CASSFQVSGRNEQFF. Here the CDR3 DNA reads TGTGCCAGCAGCTTTCAGGTTAGCGGGAGAAATGAGCAGTTCTTC. The chain carries TRBV5-4 and TRBJ2-1; 9 bases align to TRBD2. The CDR3 sequence is 15 residues long. The trim removed 2 bases at V and 7 bases at J, leaving 7 bases unmatched. Germline V gene lookup returns CDR1 SGHNT and CDR2 YYREEE (reference sequence).